The source of this T cell receptor delta chain is a study of γδ T cells in repeated Plasmodium falciparum infection. In the study overall: Over about 640 days, donors received four mosquito-bite P. falciparum NF54 infections.

This clone has a count of ten or more. This clone may be a read error of a much larger clone one base away. TCRdb fed the multiplex PCR reads to CATT. The sample holds over 55,000 delta-chain clones, around 1.7% seen once. Germline CDR1 is TSWWSYY and CDR2 is QGS. The CDR3 contains 23 residues. Bulk repertoires came from Vgamma9/Vdelta2+ or Vdelta2-negative gammadelta T cells flow-sorted from PBMC. Input material: gamma-delta T cells from blood. The chain carries TRDV1 and TRDJ3, with 10 bases aligning to TRDD3. The clonotype originates from a pool of human donors (malaria-infected and uninfected, not separated). This chain's CDR3 is CALVERDSFPGGYDPWDTRQMFF. Written as DNA, the CDR3 is TGTGCTCTTGTGGAACGGGACTCCTTCCCAGGGGGATACGACCCCTGGGACACCCGACAGATGTTTTTC.